Listed below are T cell receptor beta chains from one sample, sequenced in a study of blood T cell repertoires in COVID-19. TCRdb's table, derived via immunoSEQ multiplex PCR, lists solely in-frame clones and lacks some. The sample lists 350,000 to 550,000 clones, around 90% occurring once. Sequenced sample: PBMCs or T cells enriched from blood (not recorded which). The source is a woman aged 18-29 years with acute COVID-19. Each CDR3 is given with its conserved first and last residue. The order of the fields is V gene, D gene, clone size, J gene, CDR3 protein, CDR3 DNA. The D gene is left open where the match is weak. Size is stated for part of the rows, as once, few or many counts, or as a class when the clone is expanded.

V: TRBV28; D: TRBD1; size: -; J: TRBJ1-5; CDR3: CAGTDSGGNSNQPQHF; DNA: TGTGCGGGGACGGACTCAGGGGGTAATAGCAATCAGCCCCAGCATTTT
V: TRBV11-3; D: -; size: -; J: TRBJ1-6; CDR3: CASPTPNGRAFYNSPLHF; DNA: TGTGCCAGCCCTACTCCTAATGGCAGGGCGTTTTATAATTCACCCCTCCACTTT
V: TRBV24-1; D: TRBD1; size: -; J: TRBJ1-2; CDR3: CATSDLQSGGTGPSDYGYTF; DNA: TGTGCCACCAGTGATTTGCAATCCGGCGGGACAGGCCCTTCGGACTATGGCTACACCTTC
V: TRBV28; D: -; size: -; J: TRBJ1-5; CDR3: CASSFRGGSDNQPQHF; DNA: TGTGCCAGCAGTTTTAGGGGTGGCTCTGACAATCAGCCCCAGCATTTT
V: TRBV7-3; D: -; size: -; J: TRBJ2-2; CDR3: CASSPRPEGRELFF; DNA: TGTGCCAGCAGCCCTCGACCCGAGGGCCGGGAGCTGTTTTTT
V: TRBV6-5; D: -; size: -; J: TRBJ1-1; CDR3: CASRKTGSEAFF; DNA: TGTGCCAGCAGAAAAACAGGCTCTGAAGCTTTCTTT
V: TRBV5-4; D: TRBD1; size: -; J: TRBJ1-5; CDR3: CASSLGGTGGQPQHF; DNA: TGTGCCAGCAGCTTGGGAGGGACAGGGGGACAGCCCCAGCATTTT
V: TRBV29-1; D: TRBD1; size: -; J: TRBJ1-2; CDR3: CSAGTGGNYGYTF; DNA: TGCAGCGCTGGAACAGGGGGAAACTATGGCTACACCTTC
V: TRBV5-6; D: TRBD2; size: -; J: TRBJ2-5; CDR3: CASSLVAGRVQETQYF; DNA: TGTGCCAGCAGCTTGGTAGCGGGAAGGGTCCAAGAGACCCAGTACTTC
V: TRBV5-1; D: -; size: -; J: TRBJ2-7; CDR3: CASTTGFSYEQYF; DNA: TGCGCCAGCACAACAGGTTTCTCCTACGAGCAGTACTTC
V: TRBV23-1; D: TRBD2; size: -; J: TRBJ2-6; CDR3: CASSPLTGGNSTSGANVLTF; DNA: TGCGCCAGCAGTCCGCTGACGGGGGGTAACTCAACCTCTGGGGCCAACGTCCTGACTTTC
V: TRBV27; D: TRBD2; size: -; J: TRBJ2-2; CDR3: CASSLTSGRARVGELFF; DNA: TGTGCCAGCAGTTTGACTAGCGGGAGGGCCAGGGTCGGGGAGCTGTTTTTT
V: TRBV19; D: TRBD1; size: -; J: TRBJ2-7; CDR3: CASSLDRGYEQYF; DNA: TGTGCCAGTAGTCTTGACAGGGGGTACGAGCAGTACTTC
V: TRBV10-1; D: -; size: -; J: TRBJ1-3; CDR3: CASNNIGGSGNTIYF; DNA: TGCGCCAGCAACAACATTGGGGGGTCTGGAAACACCATATATTTT
V: TRBV6-2/TRBV6-3; D: TRBD1; size: -; J: TRBJ2-7; CDR3: CASSKQGTLYEQYF; DNA: TGTGCCAGCAGTAAACAGGGGACCCTCTACGAGCAGTACTTC
V: TRBV18; D: -; size: -; J: TRBJ1-3; CDR3: CASSPLASGNTIYF; DNA: TGTGCCAGCTCACCGCTAGCCTCTGGAAACACCATATATTTT
V: TRBV11-2; D: TRBD1; size: -; J: TRBJ1-1; CDR3: CASSRPDRGWDNTEAFF; DNA: TGTGCCAGCAGCCGCCCGGACAGGGGATGGGATAACACTGAAGCTTTCTTT
V: TRBV7-2; D: -; size: -; J: TRBJ2-1; CDR3: CASSRGQASYNEQFF; DNA: TGTGCCAGCAGCCGCGGACAAGCCTCCTACAATGAGCAGTTCTTC
V: TRBV9; D: -; size: -; J: TRBJ2-1; CDR3: CASSVDSGTYNEQFF; DNA: TGTGCCAGCAGCGTAGATAGCGGAACGTACAATGAGCAGTTCTTC
V: TRBV7-9; D: -; size: -; J: TRBJ1-2; CDR3: CASSLWTVEGYTF; DNA: TGTGCCAGCAGCTTGTGGACAGTTGAGGGCTACACCTTC
V: TRBV7-8; D: TRBD2; size: -; J: TRBJ2-7; CDR3: CASSRRTSGDYEQYF; DNA: TGTGCCAGCAGCCGACGGACTAGCGGGGATTACGAGCAGTACTTC
V: TRBV9; D: TRBD1; size: -; J: TRBJ1-1; CDR3: CASSDDGTANTEAFF; DNA: TGTGCCAGCAGCGACGACGGGACAGCCAACACTGAAGCTTTCTTT
V: TRBV19; D: TRBD2; size: -; J: TRBJ2-3; CDR3: CASSFKGLAGLTDTQYF; DNA: TGTGCCAGTAGTTTCAAGGGACTAGCGGGGCTCACAGATACGCAGTATTTT
V: TRBV5-1; D: TRBD2; size: -; J: TRBJ2-1; CDR3: CASSTYTSGRLNEQFF; DNA: TGCGCCAGCAGCACATATACTAGCGGGAGGCTGAATGAGCAGTTCTTC
V: TRBV9; D: TRBD1; size: -; J: TRBJ2-2; CDR3: CASSALRDRDRTLNTGELFF; DNA: TGTGCCAGCAGCGCACTCCGGGACAGGGATAGGACGCTTAACACCGGGGAGCTGTTTTTT
V: TRBV11-2; D: -; size: -; J: TRBJ1-3; CDR3: CASSPQLLSGNTIYF; DNA: TGTGCCAGCAGCCCACAGCTCCTCTCTGGAAACACCATATATTTT
V: TRBV27; D: TRBD2; size: -; J: TRBJ2-3; CDR3: CASSLGGRGTDTQYF; DNA: TGTGCCAGCAGTTTGGGGGGGAGGGGCACAGATACGCAGTATTTT
V: TRBV5-5; D: -; size: -; J: TRBJ1-1; CDR3: CASSLWGAEAFF; DNA: TGTGCCAGCAGCTTGTGGGGCGCTGAAGCTTTCTTT
V: TRBV15; D: -; size: -; J: TRBJ2-5; CDR3: CATSRDTEETQYF; DNA: TGTGCCACCAGCAGAGATACAGAAGAGACCCAGTACTTC
V: TRBV27; D: TRBD1; size: -; J: TRBJ1-2; CDR3: CATGQTYEGYTF; DNA: TGTGCCACGGGACAGACCTATGAAGGCTACACCTTC
V: TRBV3-1/TRBV3-2; D: TRBD2; size: once; J: TRBJ2-1; CDR3: CASSHPRGERGLLMDEQFF; DNA: TGTGCCAGCAGCCACCCGAGGGGGGAGCGGGGGTTGCTTATGGATGAGCAGTTCTTC
V: TRBV19; D: -; size: once; J: TRBJ2-1; CDR3: CASSISVSNSYNEQFF; DNA: TGTGCCAGTAGTATAAGCGTCTCTAACTCCTACAATGAGCAGTTCTTC